This T cell receptor (beta chain) was sequenced during a study of response to subunit inactivated influenza vaccine. TCRdb recomputed calls from the RT-PCR reads with MiXCR, one row per CDR3 protein. Among 450,000 to 600,000 distinct CDR3 sequences listed, about 7.6% were seen once. Notes on this clonotype: Its target is not known.

Overall study findings and caveats: T cells newly recruited by each seasonal influenza vaccination are few, the authors suggested.

The CDR3 covers 15 residues. Trimming removed 6 bases from V and 3 bases from J, with 12 bases in between. The chain combines TRBV12-3 or TRBV12-4 with TRBJ1-6; possible D gene TRBD1, 6 bases. This material consisted of PBMCs from blood, taken less than 30 months after vaccination. The TCR originated in a man in his fifties or sixties who received an inactivated influenza vaccine. CDR3 nucleotides: TGTGCCAGCAGCACAGGACAGAACTATAATTCACCCCTCCACTTT. Translating it yields CASSTGQNYNSPLHF.